These 8 T cell receptor beta chains were sequenced from one sample in a study of shared clonotypes between healthy human individuals (dated by TCRdb to the early 2020s). Receptor libraries were prepared by the immunoSEQ multiplex PCR assay. The table was pulled from immuneACCESS by TCRdb, which kept in-frame rearrangements only. Such tables lose some clones; where checked, under half of the loss comes from unresolved V genes, and the rest has no known cause. The sample yields over 850,000 clones; approximately 80% were counted once. 0.5% to 0.6% of the sample comes from the top ten. The specimen sequenced was memory CD4+ T cells from PBMCs. The sample's cell subset or site label, in plain terms: CD45RA-negative fraction. Receptors were obtained from a man aged 18 to 30 in good health. Some clones in this sample may be carry-over from other donors' samples.

CDR3 nucleotide sequence: TGTGCCAGCAGTTCCCCGGGAGCTGGAAACACCATATATTTT. This translates into CASSSPGAGNTIYF. This chain uses TRBV28 with TRBJ1-3; unclear D gene. Trimming stripped 4 bases from V and 2 bases from J, with 9 bases between. Germline CDR1 reads MDHEN; CDR2 reads SYDVKM. The CDR3 is 14 amino acids.

The rearrangement joins TRBV4-2 to TRBJ2-2; possibly TRBD1 for D (6 bases). CDR1 and CDR2 from the germline V gene are LGHNA and YNFKEQ. The V and J ends lost 3 bases and 1 base respectively, with 15 bases between them. CDR3 length equals 17 residues. In nucleotides, the CDR3 is TGTGCCAGCAGCCACTCCTCCTGGGACAAGAACACCGGGGAGCTGTTTTTT. This gives the protein CASSHSSWDKNTGELFF.

The chain couples TRBV28 to TRBJ1-4, with D perhaps matching TRBD1 (6 bases). Germline CDR1 is MDHEN and CDR2 is SYDVKM. Trimming pared 9 bases from V and 3 bases from J, leaving 8 bases between. The CDR3 covers 12 residues. The CDR3, as DNA: TGTGCCAGTACAGGGTCTAATGAAAAACTGTTTTTT. Encoded protein: CASTGSNEKLFF. The variable domain in full, with the rest retrieved from reference TRBV28 and TRBJ1-4, is DVKVTQSSRYLVKRTGEKVFLECVQDMDHENMFWYRQDPGLGLRLIYFSYDVKMKEKGDIPEGYSVSREKKERFSLILESASTNQTSMYLCASTGSNEKLFFGSGTQLSVL.

The chain carries TRBV15 and TRBJ2-1; D is uncertain. The length of the CDR3 is 13 residues. The V and J ends lost 4 bases and 7 bases respectively, with 11 bases between them. Germline V gene lookup returns CDR1 LNHNV and CDR2 YYDKDF (reference sequence). CDR3 DNA: TGTGCCACCAGCAAAGAGATGGGTAATGAGCAGTTCTTC. It encodes CATSKEMGNEQFF. Drawing the rest from reference TRBV15 and TRBJ2-1, the complete variable domain is DAMVIQNPRYQVTQFGKPVTLSCSQTLNHNVMYWYQQKSSQAPKLLFHYYDKDFNNEADTPDNFQSRRPNTSFCFLDIRSPGLGDTAMYLCATSKEMGNEQFFGPGTRLTVL.

The chain couples TRBV20-1 to TRBJ2-5; D uncertain. Trimming shortened V by 8 bases and J by 5 bases, and 12 bases separated the two germline ends. Germline assignment: CDR1 DFQATT and CDR2 SNEGSKA (reference sequence). The CDR3 is 11 amino acids. CDR3 DNA sequence: TGCAGTCCTAATGAAAGGGAGACCCAGTACTTC. The encoded protein is CSPNERETQYF.

A word on this clone: A much larger clone sits a single nucleotide away, making a read error possible. The sample carries other DNA sequences with the same CDR3. The CDR3 nucleotides are TGTGCCAGCAGCGTGGGGACAAACACCGGGGAGCTGTTTTTT. Translated: CASSVGTNTGELFF. The J gene is TRBJ2-2, the V gene TRBV9; maybe TRBD1 (6 bases). Germline-derived CDR1 and CDR2 are SGDLS and YYNGEE. The CDR3 runs 14 residues. Trimming stripped 2 bases from V and 2 bases from J, with 7 bases between.

This clone was seen many times. The chain uses TRBV29-1 and TRBJ2-5; 12 nucleotides line up with TRBD2. The CDR3 has 13 residues. V was pared by 5 bases and J by 5 bases, with 3 bases of the junction left unmatched. CDR1 and CDR2 (germline): SQVTM, ANQGSEA. The CDR3: CSVRTSGKETQYF. The CDR3 bases are TGCAGCGTTAGGACTAGCGGGAAGGAGACCCAGTACTTC.

This clone was seen only a few times. This sequence joins TRBV5-4 and TRBJ1-1; D is perhaps TRBD1 (6 bases). The CDR3 extends over 11 amino acids. Germline CDR1 SGHNT, CDR2 YYREEE (reference sequence). Trimming shortened V by 8 bases and J by 5 bases, and 10 bases separated the two germline ends. CDR3 region: CASRGQTEAFF. As DNA, the CDR3 is TGTGCCAGTCGAGGACAGACTGAAGCTTTCTTT.